The present T cell receptor (beta chain) was sequenced within a study of blood T cell repertoires in COVID-19. Study-wide background: The United States, Italy and Spain were the sources of the acute and convalescent COVID-19 samples.

Trimming cost V 5 bases and J 3 bases; bases outside gene matches: 5. Germline V gene sequence: CDR1 SGHVS, CDR2 FQNEAQ. The length of the CDR3 is 14 residues. Generated by immunoSEQ multiplex PCR, the TCRdb table keeps only in-frame clones and is missing some. The table includes about 270,000 clones, roughly 85% detected once. Participant-reported clinical history was the basis for cohort assignment. The source material was PBMCs or T cells enriched from blood (not recorded which). The TCR originated in a woman in her fifties or sixties with acute COVID-19. The chain joins TRBV7-8 to TRBJ2-7; TRBD1 aligns across 9 bases. CDR3 amino acids: CASSTGTGNYEQYF. The DNA of the CDR3 is TGTGCCAGCAGCACAGGGACAGGGAACTACGAGCAGTACTTC.